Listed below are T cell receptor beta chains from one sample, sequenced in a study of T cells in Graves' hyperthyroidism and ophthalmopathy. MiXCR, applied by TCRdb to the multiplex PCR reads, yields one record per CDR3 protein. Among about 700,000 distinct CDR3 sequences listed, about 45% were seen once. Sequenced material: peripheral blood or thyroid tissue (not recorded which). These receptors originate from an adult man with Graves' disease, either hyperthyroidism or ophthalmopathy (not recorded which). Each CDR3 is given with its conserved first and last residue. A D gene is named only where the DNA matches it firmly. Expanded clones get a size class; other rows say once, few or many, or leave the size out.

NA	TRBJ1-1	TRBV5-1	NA	CASSLARVTNTEAFF	TGCGCCAGCAGCTTGGCCAGGGTTACGAACACTGAAGCTTTCTTT
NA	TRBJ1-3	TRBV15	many	CATSSPPGPSGNTIYF	TGTGCCACCAGCAGCCCCCCGGGACCCTCTGGAAACACCATATATTTT
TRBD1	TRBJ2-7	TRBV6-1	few	CASSFRGLGEQYF	TGTGCCAGCAGCTTCAGGGGGCTGGGCGAGCAGTACTTC
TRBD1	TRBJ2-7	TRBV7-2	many	CASSRDRYEQYF	TGTGCCAGCAGCCGGGACAGATACGAGCAGTACTTC
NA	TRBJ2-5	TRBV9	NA	CASSDGTGQPQYF	TGTGCCAGCAGCGACGGAACAGGGCAGCCCCAGTACTTC
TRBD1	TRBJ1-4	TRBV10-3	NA	CAISPDRGHGKLFF	TGTGCCATCAGTCCGGACAGGGGGCATGGAAAACTGTTTTTT
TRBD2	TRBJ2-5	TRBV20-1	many	CSARAPAGGQETQYF	TGCAGTGCTAGGGCGCCAGCGGGGGGGCAAGAGACCCAGTACTTC
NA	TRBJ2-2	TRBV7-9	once	CASSLAGAIYIGELFF	TGTGCCAGCAGCTTAGCCGGGGCAATCTATATCGGGGAGCTGTTTTTT
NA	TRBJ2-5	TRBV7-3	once	CASSRGPRQETQYF	TGTGCCAGCAGCCGGGGACCCCGGCAAGAGACCCAGTACTTC
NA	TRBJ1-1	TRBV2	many	CASSPGPALNTEAFF	TGTGCCAGCAGCCCTGGCCCAGCCTTGAACACTGAAGCTTTCTTT
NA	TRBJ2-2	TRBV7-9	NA	CASSLSQGVGELFF	TGTGCCAGCAGCTTAAGTCAGGGAGTCGGGGAGCTGTTTTTT
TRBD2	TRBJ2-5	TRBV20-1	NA	CSARGGLAGGGGETQYF	TGCAGTGCTAGAGGGGGACTAGCGGGAGGCGGAGGAGAGACCCAGTACTTC
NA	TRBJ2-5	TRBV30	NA	CAWSVGGFGETQYF	TGTGCCTGGAGTGTAGGAGGGTTCGGGGAGACCCAGTACTTC
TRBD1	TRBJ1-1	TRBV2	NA	CASSRTGIDTEAFF	TGTGCCAGCAGTCGGACAGGGATCGACACTGAAGCTTTCTTT
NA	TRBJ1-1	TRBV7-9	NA	CASTITQGSVEAFF	TGTGCCAGCACCATTACCCAGGGGTCGGTTGAAGCTTTCTTT
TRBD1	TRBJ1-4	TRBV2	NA	CASTTGPEKLFF	TGTGCCAGCACGACAGGGCCCGAAAAACTGTTTTTC